This TCR beta chain emerged from a study of cytomegalovirus exposure and HLA in healthy donors. The study ran its PCR with 60 Vbeta and 13 Jbeta primers. Libraries were prepared by immunoSEQ multiplex PCR; TCRdb keeps only in-frame clonotypes and omits some of them. In the table there are about 150,000 clones, roughly 83% of which are singletons. V shed 4 bases, J shed 2 bases, and the junction held 5 bases outside the gene matches. The CDR3 is 16 amino acids. In germline, CDR1 is SGHTA, CDR2 FQGNSA. Sequenced: PBMCs. This clonotype originated in a man aged 35 to 55 in good health and CMV-seronegative. J is TRBJ2-3 and V is TRBV7-2; 11 bases are shared with TRBD2. CDR3 loop: CASSYSGGAFTDTQYF. The CDR3 coding sequence is TGTGCCAGCAGCTATAGCGGGGGGGCGTTCACAGATACGCAGTATTTT.